The table lists the clone carrying this TCR beta chain with many counts. The data were obtained in a study of CD8 T cells in ankylosing spondylitis. From the 5' RACE reads, TCRdb called clonotypes with MiXCR, one entry per CDR3 protein. Of 200,000 to 300,000 distinct CDR3 sequences in the sample, roughly 25% were seen once. This TCR came from a male donor with ankylosing spondylitis or in good health (not recorded which). Sequencing was carried out using blood, either unsorted or a sorted T cell fraction (not recorded which).

CDR3 region: CSAGAYNEQFF. DNA for the CDR3: TGCAGTGCCGGGGCGTACAATGAGCAGTTCTTC. V and J are TRBV20-1 and TRBJ2-1; possibly TRBD1 or TRBD2 for D (5 bases each). This CDR3 contains 11 residues. Per the germline V gene, CDR1 is DFQATT and CDR2 is SNEGSKA (reference sequence). V shed 6 bases and J shed 4 bases, with 7 bases lying between them.